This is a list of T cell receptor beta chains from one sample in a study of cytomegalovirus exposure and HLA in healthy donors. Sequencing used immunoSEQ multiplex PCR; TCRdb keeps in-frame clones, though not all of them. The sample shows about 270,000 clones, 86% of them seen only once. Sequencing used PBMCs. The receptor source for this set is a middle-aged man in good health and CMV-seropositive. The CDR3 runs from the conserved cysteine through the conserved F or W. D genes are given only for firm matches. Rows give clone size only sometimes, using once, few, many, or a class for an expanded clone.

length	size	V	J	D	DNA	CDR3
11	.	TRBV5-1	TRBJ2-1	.	TGCGCCAGCAGCGCCGGGGATGAGCAGTTCTTC	CASSAGDEQFF
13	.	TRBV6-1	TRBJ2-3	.	TGTGCCAGCAGTGACAACTACAGGGTAACGCAGTATTTT	CASSDNYRVTQYF
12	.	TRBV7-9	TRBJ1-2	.	TGTGCCAGCAGCCGGGAACAGGGTGGCTACACCTTC	CASSREQGGYTF
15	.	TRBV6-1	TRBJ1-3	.	TGTGCCAGCACTTTACAGGGTACGACTGGAAACACCATATATTTT	CASTLQGTTGNTIYF
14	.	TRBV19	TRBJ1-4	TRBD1	TGTGCCAGTAGTCTCGGGACAGGTTATGAAAAACTGTTTTTT	CASSLGTGYEKLFF
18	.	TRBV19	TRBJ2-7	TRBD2	TGTGCCAGTAGCAGCCCCGGGACTAGCGGGGGCCAGGCCTACGAGCAGTACTTC	CASSSPGTSGGQAYEQYF
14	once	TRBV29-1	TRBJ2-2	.	TGCAGCGTTGAGGGCAGGGAGAACACCGGGGAGCTGTTTTTT	CSVEGRENTGELFF
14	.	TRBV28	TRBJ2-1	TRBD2	TGTGCCAGCAGTAGGACTAGCGTTTACAATGAGCAGTTCTTC	CASSRTSVYNEQFF
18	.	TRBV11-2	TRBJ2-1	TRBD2	TGTGCCAGCAGTCGGGGACTAGCGGGATCGAGCTCCTACAATGAGCAGTTCTTC	CASSRGLAGSSSYNEQFF
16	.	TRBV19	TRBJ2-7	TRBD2	TGTGCCAGTAGTATTACTAGCGGGAGGTCCTCCTACGAGCAGTACTTC	CASSITSGRSSYEQYF
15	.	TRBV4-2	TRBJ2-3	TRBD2	TGTGCCAGCAGCCGGGAGTCGGGGGGGACAGATACGCAGTATTTT	CASSRESGGTDTQYF
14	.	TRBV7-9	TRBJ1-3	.	TGTGCCAGTAAGGGGGGGCCCTCTGGAAACACCATATATTTT	CASKGGPSGNTIYF
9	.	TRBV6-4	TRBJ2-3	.	TGTGCCGAGAAGGATACGCAGTATTTT	CAEKDTQYF
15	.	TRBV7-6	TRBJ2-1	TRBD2	TGTGCCAGCAGCGAACCGGGACTAGCGGGAGACGAGCAGTTCTTC	CASSEPGLAGDEQFF
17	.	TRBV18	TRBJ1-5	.	TGTGCCAGCTCACCAAGTACAACAGGGCATAGCAATCAGCCCCAGCATTTT	CASSPSTTGHSNQPQHF
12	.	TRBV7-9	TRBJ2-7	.	TGTGCCAGCAGTTCCGGGGCCTACGAGCAGTACTTC	CASSSGAYEQYF